This is a list of T cell receptor beta chains from one sample in a study of T cell responses to AZD1222 COVID-19 vaccine. The protocol was immunoSEQ multiplex PCR, while the TCRdb copy is restricted to in-frame clones and leaves out a portion. Among about 140,000 clones listed, about 86% were seen once. This specimen consisted of peripheral blood, obtained on day 0 of AZD1222 vaccination. These receptors all come from an adult in good health. The CDR3 runs from the conserved cysteine through the conserved F or W. Each record gives: clone size, D gene, J gene, V gene, CDR3 DNA, CDR3 protein. A D gene is named only where the DNA matches it firmly. Size is stated for part of the rows, as once, few or many counts, or as a class when the clone is expanded.

clone_size: NA; d_call: NA; j_call: TRBJ2-1; v_call: TRBV7-2; cdr3_nt: TGTGCCAGCAGCTCTATAGCGGGACAGGGCAATGAGCAGTTCTTC; cdr3_aa: CASSSIAGQGNEQFF
clone_size: NA; d_call: NA; j_call: TRBJ1-5; v_call: TRBV28; cdr3_nt: TGTGCCAGCAGTTTTGAATGGGGGACTCAGCCCCAGCATTTT; cdr3_aa: CASSFEWGTQPQHF
clone_size: NA; d_call: NA; j_call: TRBJ2-4; v_call: TRBV19; cdr3_nt: TGTGCCAGTACCATGACAGGCCCCAAAAACATTCAGTACTTC; cdr3_aa: CASTMTGPKNIQYF
clone_size: NA; d_call: TRBD1; j_call: TRBJ2-1; v_call: TRBV19; cdr3_nt: TGTGCCAGTAGTACGCCGGGACAGTACAATGAGCAGTTCTTC; cdr3_aa: CASSTPGQYNEQFF
clone_size: few; d_call: NA; j_call: TRBJ1-2; v_call: TRBV11-3; cdr3_nt: TGTGCCAGCAGCTTATTCGTGGGTCGCTATGGCTACACCTTC; cdr3_aa: CASSLFVGRYGYTF
clone_size: NA; d_call: NA; j_call: TRBJ1-1; v_call: TRBV9; cdr3_nt: TGTGCCAGCAGCCCGGGGAATCTGAACACTGAAGCTTTCTTT; cdr3_aa: CASSPGNLNTEAFF
clone_size: NA; d_call: NA; j_call: TRBJ1-6; v_call: TRBV9; cdr3_nt: TGTGCCAGCAGCGAGGCAGAGAATTCACCCCTCCACTTT; cdr3_aa: CASSEAENSPLHF
clone_size: NA; d_call: TRBD1; j_call: TRBJ1-5; v_call: TRBV7-2; cdr3_nt: TGTGCCAGCAGCTTAGAGGGGGCGCGGTCTAGCAATCAGCCCCAGCATTTT; cdr3_aa: CASSLEGARSSNQPQHF
clone_size: NA; d_call: TRBD1; j_call: TRBJ2-7; v_call: TRBV6-2/TRBV6-3; cdr3_nt: TGTGCCAGCAGTGTGCAGGGGGCGAGTTACGAGCAGTACTTC; cdr3_aa: CASSVQGASYEQYF
clone_size: NA; d_call: TRBD2; j_call: TRBJ2-1; v_call: TRBV15; cdr3_nt: TGTGCCACCAGCGATTGGTCAGCGGGGAGTTATGAGCAGTTCTTC; cdr3_aa: CATSDWSAGSYEQFF
clone_size: NA; d_call: NA; j_call: TRBJ1-1; v_call: TRBV9; cdr3_nt: TGTGCCAGCAGCCCCCACCAACCTCTGAAGAACACTGAAGCTTTCTTT; cdr3_aa: CASSPHQPLKNTEAFF
clone_size: NA; d_call: TRBD1; j_call: TRBJ1-2; v_call: TRBV7-2; cdr3_nt: TGTGCCAGCAGCTTAATGTGGGGGACAGGGTTGAGTGGCTACACCTTC; cdr3_aa: CASSLMWGTGLSGYTF
clone_size: NA; d_call: NA; j_call: TRBJ2-7; v_call: TRBV15; cdr3_nt: TGTGCCACCAGCAGAGAGGGGGGAGCCTACGAGCAGTACTTC; cdr3_aa: CATSREGGAYEQYF
clone_size: NA; d_call: TRBD1; j_call: TRBJ1-2; v_call: TRBV27; cdr3_nt: TGTGCCAGCAGTTTAGACAGGGGTTCCTATGGCTACACCTTC; cdr3_aa: CASSLDRGSYGYTF
clone_size: NA; d_call: TRBD2; j_call: TRBJ2-1; v_call: TRBV7-2; cdr3_nt: TGTGCCAGCAGCTTGTTACTAGCGGGAGAGCAGTTCTTC; cdr3_aa: CASSLLLAGEQFF
clone_size: few; d_call: TRBD2; j_call: TRBJ2-1; v_call: TRBV28; cdr3_nt: TGTGCCAGCAGTTTATTGACTAGCGGATTATACAATGAGCAGTTCTTC; cdr3_aa: CASSLLTSGLYNEQFF
clone_size: NA; d_call: TRBD2; j_call: TRBJ2-3; v_call: TRBV7-2; cdr3_nt: TGTGCCAGCAGGGGTGGACTAGCGGGAGGTGGGGATACGCAGTATTTT; cdr3_aa: CASRGGLAGGGDTQYF
clone_size: NA; d_call: TRBD1; j_call: TRBJ2-7; v_call: TRBV3-1/TRBV3-2; cdr3_nt: TGTGCCAGCACGCCCGGACAGGGGCGCGACGAGCAGTACTTC; cdr3_aa: CASTPGQGRDEQYF
clone_size: NA; d_call: TRBD1; j_call: TRBJ1-2; v_call: TRBV7-3; cdr3_nt: TGTGCCAGCAGCCTCGCCGCCGCAGGGGGATTTCCTAACTATGGCTACACCTTC; cdr3_aa: CASSLAAAGGFPNYGYTF
clone_size: NA; d_call: TRBD1; j_call: TRBJ2-7; v_call: TRBV11-2; cdr3_nt: TGTGCCAGCAGCCTGGGACAGGGGGCCTACGAGCAGTACTTC; cdr3_aa: CASSLGQGAYEQYF
clone_size: NA; d_call: NA; j_call: TRBJ2-7; v_call: TRBV7-9; cdr3_nt: TGTGCCAGCAGCTTAGGGGGGTCCGAGCAGTACTTC; cdr3_aa: CASSLGGSEQYF
clone_size: NA; d_call: NA; j_call: TRBJ1-2; v_call: TRBV13; cdr3_nt: TGTGCCAGCAGCTTATTTCAAACCCCAGAAGGCTACACCTTC; cdr3_aa: CASSLFQTPEGYTF
clone_size: NA; d_call: TRBD2; j_call: TRBJ2-1; v_call: TRBV11-2; cdr3_nt: TGTGCCAGCAGCTCGCGGACTAGCGGGAGCTCTGGAAATGAGCAGTTCTTC; cdr3_aa: CASSSRTSGSSGNEQFF
clone_size: NA; d_call: NA; j_call: TRBJ2-7; v_call: TRBV7-2; cdr3_nt: TGTGCCAGCAGCCACTCCTACGAGCAGTACTTC; cdr3_aa: CASSHSYEQYF
clone_size: NA; d_call: NA; j_call: TRBJ1-5; v_call: TRBV7-2; cdr3_nt: TGTGCCAGCAGCTTAGTCGGTAGGGCATACCAGCCCCAGCATTTT; cdr3_aa: CASSLVGRAYQPQHF
clone_size: NA; d_call: NA; j_call: TRBJ1-3; v_call: TRBV27; cdr3_nt: TGTGCCAGCAGTTTATCGCTGGGGTACGGAAACACCATATATTTT; cdr3_aa: CASSLSLGYGNTIYF
clone_size: NA; d_call: TRBD2; j_call: TRBJ2-7; v_call: TRBV6-5; cdr3_nt: TGTGCCAGCAGTTACTCGACTAGCGGGAGGGGTGAGCAGTACTTC; cdr3_aa: CASSYSTSGRGEQYF
clone_size: NA; d_call: NA; j_call: TRBJ2-7; v_call: TRBV3-1/TRBV3-2; cdr3_nt: TGTGCCAGCAGCCAAGAGTCGACTCCGAACTACGAGCAGTACTTC; cdr3_aa: CASSQESTPNYEQYF
clone_size: NA; d_call: TRBD2; j_call: TRBJ2-3; v_call: TRBV12-5; cdr3_nt: TGTGCTAGTGGTAGAGGGCGGGAGACAGATACGCAGTATTTT; cdr3_aa: CASGRGRETDTQYF
clone_size: NA; d_call: TRBD2; j_call: TRBJ2-5; v_call: TRBV15; cdr3_nt: TGTGCCACCAGCAGAGTCGTTACTAGCGGGAGTAGAGAGACCCAGTACTTC; cdr3_aa: CATSRVVTSGSRETQYF
clone_size: NA; d_call: NA; j_call: TRBJ2-1; v_call: TRBV27; cdr3_nt: TGTGCCAGCAGTTTAAGACTCGGCTACAATGAGCAGTTCTTC; cdr3_aa: CASSLRLGYNEQFF
clone_size: NA; d_call: NA; j_call: TRBJ2-7; v_call: TRBV10-2; cdr3_nt: TGCGCCAGCAGCCACAGGCCCGTGGAGGGCTACGAGCAGTACTTC; cdr3_aa: CASSHRPVEGYEQYF
clone_size: NA; d_call: NA; j_call: TRBJ2-5; v_call: TRBV11-2; cdr3_nt: TGTGCCAGCAGCCGAGGACAAGAGACCCAGTACTTC; cdr3_aa: CASSRGQETQYF
clone_size: NA; d_call: NA; j_call: TRBJ1-2; v_call: TRBV7-2; cdr3_nt: TGTGCCAGCAGCTGGGACAACGATGGCTACACCTTC; cdr3_aa: CASSWDNDGYTF
clone_size: NA; d_call: NA; j_call: TRBJ1-1; v_call: TRBV6-5; cdr3_nt: TGTGCCAGCAGTTTCGGGGATCGGGGGAACACTGAAGCTTTCTTT; cdr3_aa: CASSFGDRGNTEAFF
clone_size: NA; d_call: NA; j_call: TRBJ1-2; v_call: TRBV12-3/TRBV12-4; cdr3_nt: TGTGCCAGCAGCCGTGGACAGAACTATGGCTACACCTTC; cdr3_aa: CASSRGQNYGYTF
clone_size: NA; d_call: NA; j_call: TRBJ2-3; v_call: TRBV5-1; cdr3_nt: TGCGCCAGCAGCTTGGGGGAGGTCCCGGTGGTTGATACGCAGTATTTT; cdr3_aa: CASSLGEVPVVDTQYF
clone_size: NA; d_call: NA; j_call: TRBJ1-2; v_call: TRBV25-1; cdr3_nt: TGTGCCAGCAGTGAAATTGGCGGACAGAGCAACTATGGCTACACCTTC; cdr3_aa: CASSEIGGQSNYGYTF
clone_size: NA; d_call: NA; j_call: TRBJ2-1; v_call: TRBV7-2; cdr3_nt: TGTGCCAGCAGCTTAGAAGGGTATGGCGATGAGCAGTTCTTC; cdr3_aa: CASSLEGYGDEQFF
clone_size: NA; d_call: NA; j_call: TRBJ2-7; v_call: TRBV5-6; cdr3_nt: TGTGCCAGCAGCCCGACAGGTCCCTACGAGCAGTACTTC; cdr3_aa: CASSPTGPYEQYF
clone_size: NA; d_call: NA; j_call: TRBJ2-7; v_call: TRBV19; cdr3_nt: TGTGCCAGTAGACCGGGGGTAGGGTACGAGCAGTACTTC; cdr3_aa: CASRPGVGYEQYF
clone_size: once; d_call: NA; j_call: TRBJ1-2; v_call: TRBV18; cdr3_nt: TGTGCCAGCTCACAACAAGAGACGGACTATGGCTACACCTTC; cdr3_aa: CASSQQETDYGYTF
clone_size: NA; d_call: TRBD2; j_call: TRBJ2-5; v_call: TRBV30; cdr3_nt: TGTGCCTGGAGTAGGTCCAGCGGGAGGGCCAGAGAGACCCAGTACTTC; cdr3_aa: CAWSRSSGRARETQYF
clone_size: NA; d_call: TRBD1; j_call: TRBJ1-6; v_call: TRBV14; cdr3_nt: TGTGCCAGCAGCCAAGCGGGACAGGGTAGAACCCTCCACTTT; cdr3_aa: CASSQAGQGRTLHF
clone_size: NA; d_call: TRBD2; j_call: TRBJ2-1; v_call: TRBV19; cdr3_nt: TGTGCGAGCAGCGGGAGAGGGTACAATGAGCAGTTCTTC; cdr3_aa: CASSGRGYNEQFF
clone_size: NA; d_call: TRBD1; j_call: TRBJ1-3; v_call: TRBV9; cdr3_nt: TGTGCCAGCAGCGTAGCGGACAGGGGAACGGCTGGAAACACCATATATTTT; cdr3_aa: CASSVADRGTAGNTIYF
clone_size: NA; d_call: TRBD1; j_call: TRBJ1-2; v_call: TRBV29-1; cdr3_nt: TGCAGCGTTGTTCGGGACAGCTATGGCTACACCTTC; cdr3_aa: CSVVRDSYGYTF
clone_size: NA; d_call: NA; j_call: TRBJ1-5; v_call: TRBV19; cdr3_nt: TGTGCCAGTAGAGAGGGTGGCAGGGTAGATCAGCCCCAGCATTTT; cdr3_aa: CASREGGRVDQPQHF
clone_size: NA; d_call: TRBD2; j_call: TRBJ2-1; v_call: TRBV2; cdr3_nt: TGTGCCAGCGGGTTGGGAGTTTTGACTAGCGGGAGCAATGAGCAGTTCTTC; cdr3_aa: CASGLGVLTSGSNEQFF
clone_size: NA; d_call: NA; j_call: TRBJ1-4; v_call: TRBV7-2; cdr3_nt: TGTGCCAGCAGCTTAGAAGGGTACGATTGGACTAATGAAAAACTGTTTTTT; cdr3_aa: CASSLEGYDWTNEKLFF
clone_size: NA; d_call: NA; j_call: TRBJ2-2; v_call: TRBV7-6; cdr3_nt: TGTGCCAGCAGCTTGGGGCCCGCCGGGGAGCTGTTTTTT; cdr3_aa: CASSLGPAGELFF
clone_size: NA; d_call: NA; j_call: TRBJ1-5; v_call: TRBV3-1/TRBV3-2; cdr3_nt: TGTGCCAGCAGCCAAGAGACCCCCGTTACTCATAGCAATCAGCCCCAGCATTTT; cdr3_aa: CASSQETPVTHSNQPQHF
clone_size: NA; d_call: NA; j_call: TRBJ2-5; v_call: TRBV6-5; cdr3_nt: TGTGCCAGCGGGGTCTGGGGAGAGACCCAGTACTTC; cdr3_aa: CASGVWGETQYF
clone_size: NA; d_call: NA; j_call: TRBJ2-1; v_call: TRBV2; cdr3_nt: TGTGCCAGCAGCCCACGGGACAATGAGCAGTTCTTC; cdr3_aa: CASSPRDNEQFF
clone_size: NA; d_call: TRBD1; j_call: TRBJ2-7; v_call: TRBV13; cdr3_nt: TGTGCCAGCAGCCAATCCCCCGGGACAGGGGTCTACGAGCAGTACTTC; cdr3_aa: CASSQSPGTGVYEQYF
clone_size: once; d_call: NA; j_call: TRBJ1-2; v_call: TRBV27; cdr3_nt: TGTGCCAGCAGTCCGGGACGGCTGAACTATGGCTACACCTTC; cdr3_aa: CASSPGRLNYGYTF
clone_size: NA; d_call: TRBD1; j_call: TRBJ1-4; v_call: TRBV25-1; cdr3_nt: TGTGCCAGCACCATGGGACAGGGGGGTGAAAAACTGTTTTTT; cdr3_aa: CASTMGQGGEKLFF
clone_size: NA; d_call: NA; j_call: TRBJ1-1; v_call: TRBV24-1; cdr3_nt: TGTGCCACCAGTGATTTCCCCTGGGGAGACATGAACACTGAAGCTTTCTTT; cdr3_aa: CATSDFPWGDMNTEAFF